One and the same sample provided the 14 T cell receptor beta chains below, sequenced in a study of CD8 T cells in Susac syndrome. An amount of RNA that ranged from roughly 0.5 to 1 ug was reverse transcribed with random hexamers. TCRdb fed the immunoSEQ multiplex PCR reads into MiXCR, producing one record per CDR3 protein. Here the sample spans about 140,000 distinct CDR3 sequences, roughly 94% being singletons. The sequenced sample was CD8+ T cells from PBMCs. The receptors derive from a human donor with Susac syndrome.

For the CDR3, the DNA is TGCAGTGCTAGAATACCAGCCATGAACACTGAAGCTTTCTTT. Translated: CSARIPAMNTEAFF. The V call is TRBV20-1, the J call TRBJ1-1; no firm D call. The CDR3 extends over 14 amino acids. Germline CDR1 is DFQATT and CDR2 is SNEGSKA (reference sequence). V was clipped by 2 bases and J by 0 bases, with 10 bases between them.

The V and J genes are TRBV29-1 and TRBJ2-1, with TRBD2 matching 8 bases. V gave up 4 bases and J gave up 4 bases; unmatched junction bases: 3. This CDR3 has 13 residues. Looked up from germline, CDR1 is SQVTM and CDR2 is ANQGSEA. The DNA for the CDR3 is TGCAGCGTTGTACTAGCGGATTACAATGAGCAGTTCTTC. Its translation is CSVVLADYNEQFF.

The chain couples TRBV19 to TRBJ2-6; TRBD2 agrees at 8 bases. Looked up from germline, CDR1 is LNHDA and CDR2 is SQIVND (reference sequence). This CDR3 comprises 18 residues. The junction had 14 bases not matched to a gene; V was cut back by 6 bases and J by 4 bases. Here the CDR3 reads CASSGRETLYRGANVLTF. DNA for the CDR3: TGTGCCAGTAGCGGGAGGGAAACCCTATACCGAGGGGCCAACGTCCTGACTTTC. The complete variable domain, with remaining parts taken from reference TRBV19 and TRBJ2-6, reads DGGITQSPKYLFRKEGQNVTLSCEQNLNHDAMYWYRQDPGQGLRLIYYSQIVNDFQKGDIAEGYSVSREKKESFPLTVTSAQKNPTAFYLCASSGRETLYRGANVLTFGAGSRLTVL.

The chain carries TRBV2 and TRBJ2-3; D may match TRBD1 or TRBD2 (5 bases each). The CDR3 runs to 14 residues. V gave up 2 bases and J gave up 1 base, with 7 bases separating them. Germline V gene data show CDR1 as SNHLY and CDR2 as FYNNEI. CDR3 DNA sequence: TGTGCCAGCAGTGAACGGGGCGGCACAGATACGCAGTATTTT. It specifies CASSERGGTDTQYF.

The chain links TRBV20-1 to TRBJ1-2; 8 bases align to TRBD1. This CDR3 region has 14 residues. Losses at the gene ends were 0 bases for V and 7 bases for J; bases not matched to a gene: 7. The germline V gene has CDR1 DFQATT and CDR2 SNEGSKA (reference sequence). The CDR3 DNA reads TGCAGTGCTAGAGACACAGGGGGTACGGGTGGCTACACCTTC. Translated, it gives CSARDTGGTGGYTF.

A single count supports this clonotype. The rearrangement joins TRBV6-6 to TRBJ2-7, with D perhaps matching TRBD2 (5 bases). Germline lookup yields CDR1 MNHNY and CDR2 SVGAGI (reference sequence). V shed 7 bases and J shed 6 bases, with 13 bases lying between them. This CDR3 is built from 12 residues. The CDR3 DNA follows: TGTGCCAGCATCCTACTAGGCGGCGAGCAGTACTTC. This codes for CASILLGGEQYF.

The CDR3 loop reads CSAVGTVLFPDTQYF. For the CDR3, the DNA is TGCAGTGCTGTCGGGACCGTCCTATTCCCAGATACGCAGTATTTT. This chain links TRBV20-1 with TRBJ2-3; D tentatively reads TRBD1 or TRBD2 (5 bases each). The CDR3 has 15 amino acids. Germline lookup yields CDR1 DFQATT and CDR2 SNEGSKA (reference sequence). V shed 5 bases and J shed 4 bases, with 19 bases lying between them.

The CDR3 protein is CASSDDQRGFF. CDR3 coding DNA: TGTGCCAGCAGTGACGACCAGCGTGGGTTCTTC. The genes are TRBV25-1 and TRBJ2-1; D unclear. Germline-derived CDR1 and CDR2 are MGHDK and SYGVNS. V lost 3 bases and J lost 15, with 12 bases in between. The length of the CDR3 is 11 residues.

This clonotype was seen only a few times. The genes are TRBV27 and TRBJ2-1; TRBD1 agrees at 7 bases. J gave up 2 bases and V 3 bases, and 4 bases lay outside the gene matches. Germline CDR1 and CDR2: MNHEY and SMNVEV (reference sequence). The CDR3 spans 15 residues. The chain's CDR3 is CASSLAGGAYNEQFF. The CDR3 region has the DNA TGTGCCAGCAGTTTGGCAGGGGGTGCCTACAATGAGCAGTTCTTC.

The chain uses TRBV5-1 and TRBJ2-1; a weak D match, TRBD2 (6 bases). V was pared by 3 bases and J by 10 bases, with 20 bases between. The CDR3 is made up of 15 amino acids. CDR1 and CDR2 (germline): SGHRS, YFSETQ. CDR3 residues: CASSSRDSSTGEQFF. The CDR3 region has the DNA TGCGCCAGCAGCTCCCGGGACTCCTCTACAGGAGAGCAGTTCTTC.

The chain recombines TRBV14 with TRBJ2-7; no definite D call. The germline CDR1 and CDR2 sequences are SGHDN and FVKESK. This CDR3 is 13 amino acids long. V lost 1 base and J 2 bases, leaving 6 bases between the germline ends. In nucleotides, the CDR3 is TGTGCCAGCAGCCAAGTTGATACCTACGAGCAGTACTTC. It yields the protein CASSQVDTYEQYF.

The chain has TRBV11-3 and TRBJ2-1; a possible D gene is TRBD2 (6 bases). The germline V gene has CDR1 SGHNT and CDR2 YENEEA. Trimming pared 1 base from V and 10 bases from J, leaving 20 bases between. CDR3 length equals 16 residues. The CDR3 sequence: CASSLALAGAVWEQFF. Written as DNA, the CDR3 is TGTGCCAGCAGCTTAGCACTAGCCGGTGCCGTTTGGGAGCAGTTCTTC.

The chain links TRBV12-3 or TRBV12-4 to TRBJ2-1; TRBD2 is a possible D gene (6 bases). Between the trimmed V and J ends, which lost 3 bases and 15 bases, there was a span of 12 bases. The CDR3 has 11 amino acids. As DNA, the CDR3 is TGTGCCAGCAGTTTCTCAGCGGAGGGGTTCTTC. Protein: CASSFSAEGFF.

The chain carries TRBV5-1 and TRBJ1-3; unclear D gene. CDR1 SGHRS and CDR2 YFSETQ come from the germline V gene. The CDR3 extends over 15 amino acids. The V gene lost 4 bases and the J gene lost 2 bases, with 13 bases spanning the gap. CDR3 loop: CASSPRAVTGNTIYF. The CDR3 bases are TGCGCCAGCAGCCCGAGGGCAGTCACTGGAAACACCATATATTTT.